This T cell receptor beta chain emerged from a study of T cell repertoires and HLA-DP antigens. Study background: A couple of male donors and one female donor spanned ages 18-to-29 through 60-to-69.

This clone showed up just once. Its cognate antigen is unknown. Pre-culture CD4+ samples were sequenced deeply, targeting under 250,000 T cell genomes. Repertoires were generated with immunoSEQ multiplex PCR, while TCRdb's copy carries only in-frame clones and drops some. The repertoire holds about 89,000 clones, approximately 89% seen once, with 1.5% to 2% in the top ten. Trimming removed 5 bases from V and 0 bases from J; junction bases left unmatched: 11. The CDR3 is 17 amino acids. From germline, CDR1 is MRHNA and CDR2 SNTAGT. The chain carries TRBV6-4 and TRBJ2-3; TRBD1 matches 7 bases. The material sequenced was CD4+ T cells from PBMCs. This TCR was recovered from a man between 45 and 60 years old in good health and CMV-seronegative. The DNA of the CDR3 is TGTGCCAGCAGTCCGGGTCGACAGGGCTCTAGCACAGATACGCAGTATTTT. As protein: CASSPGRQGSSTDTQYF.